The sequence of this T cell receptor (beta chain) was determined in a study of cytomegalovirus exposure and HLA in healthy donors. Study results and caveats: The study designated some 180 TCR beta chains cytomegalovirus-associated. Usually a TCR sequence was rare, but some public TCRs were found in many donors. Specificity for CMV antigens was confirmed in vitro for a few of the CMV-associated chains.

The donors were in the approximately 130-subject validation cohort; that cohort was separate from the approximately 700-subject first cohort. On this clone itself: The antigen is undetermined.

Using immunoSEQ multiplex PCR, the repertoire was profiled, and TCRdb retains in-frame clones only, with some absent. Among roughly 50,000 clones listed, about 92% were seen once. The receptor comes from a man aged 18 to 30 in good health and CMV-seronegative. Sequenced input: PBMCs.

CDR3 sequence reads: CASRPVLDTGELFF. DNA for the CDR3: TGTGCCAGCAGACCAGTACTAGACACCGGGGAGCTGTTTTTT. The chain uses TRBV5-4 and TRBJ2-2; D might be TRBD2 (5 bases). Germline V gene lookup returns CDR1 SGHNT and CDR2 YYREEE (reference sequence). There are 14 residues in the CDR3. The germline V and J ends were trimmed by 5 bases and 3 bases, with 11 bases remaining between them. The complete variable domain, with remaining parts taken from reference TRBV5-4 and TRBJ2-2, reads ETGVTQSPTHLIKTRGQQVTLRCSSQSGHNTVSWYQQALGQGPQFIFQYYREEENGRGNFPPRFSGLQFPNYSSELNVNALELDDSALYLCASRPVLDTGELFFGEGSRLTVL.